This T cell receptor beta chain emerged from a study of cytomegalovirus exposure and HLA in healthy donors. It was with 60 Vbeta and 13 Jbeta primers that the PCR ran. Generated by immunoSEQ multiplex PCR, the TCRdb table keeps only in-frame clones and is missing some. The sample has approximately 150,000 clones, approximately 77% seen once. This CDR3 spans 14 amino acids. The V end lost 5 bases, the J end lost 2 bases, and 13 bases lay between the germline ends. Germline V gives CDR1 SGHKS, CDR2 YYEKEE (reference sequence). This clone occurred once. The sequenced material came from PBMCs. This TCR was sampled from a male donor in good health and CMV-seropositive. The chain employs TRBV5-5 and TRBJ1-2; D is possibly TRBD1 (5 bases). CDR3 DNA sequence: TGTGCCAGCAGACCCCAGGGTCTCAACTATGGCTACACCTTC. Translating it yields CASRPQGLNYGYTF.